This TCR beta chain was retrieved from a study of technical replicates of blood from a handful of donors. Libraries were prepared by immunoSEQ multiplex PCR; TCRdb keeps only in-frame clonotypes and omits some of them. Of tens of thousands of clones listed, around 90% were seen once; the top ten hold around 5%. Sequenced: PBMCs. This sequence originates from a human donor in good health. Some clones in this sample may be carry-over from other donors' samples.

For the CDR3, the DNA is TGTGCCAGCCGGGGTTTCCCTCTTTATACGCAGTATTTT. Its protein is CASRGFPLYTQYF. The gene calls are TRBV6-1 and TRBJ2-3, with D possibly being TRBD2 (5 bases). Trimming removed 8 bases at V and 7 bases at J, with 16 bases between. Germline V CDR1 and CDR2: MNHNS, SASEGT. CDR3 length: 13 residues.